One and the same sample provided the 27 T cell receptor beta chains below, sequenced in a study of tumor T cells in aggressive B-cell lymphoma. TCRdb's copy holds only in-frame clones and misses some; the assay was immunoSEQ multiplex PCR. The sample table sets out about 66 clones. Sequenced input: tumor tissue. All receptors come from an adult with diffuse large B cell lymphoma.

This chain uses TRBV5-1 with TRBJ1-2, with 7 nucleotides matching TRBD1. J was trimmed by 13 bases and V by 3 bases; bases with no gene match: 9. CDR1 is SGHRS and CDR2 is YFSETQ in the germline V gene. The CDR3 runs 12 residues. The CDR3 spells CASSWGDSVSTF. The CDR3 region has the DNA TGCGCCAGCAGCTGGGGGGACAGTGTCTCCACCTTC.

This rearrangement joins TRBV9 to TRBJ1-2; D is perhaps TRBD1 (5 bases). Trimming stripped 5 bases from V and 3 bases from J, with 14 bases between. Germline V gene lookup returns CDR1 SGDLS and CDR2 YYNGEE. The CDR3 loop spans 14 amino acids. As DNA, the CDR3 is TGTGCCAGCAGATCCAGGGAAGGTGACTATGGCTACACCTTC. Amino acids: CASRSREGDYGYTF.

The chain links TRBV1 to TRBJ2-6; TRBD1 is the table's D call, not checked against the DNA. TRBV1 is a listed pseudogene. CDR3 size: 18 residues. The DNA for the CDR3 is TGCACCAGCAGGTGTGGGCGTTTGGCACAAAGTCGGGCCAACGTCCTGACTTTC. Its translation is CTSRCGRLAQSRANVLTF.

The gene calls are TRBV4-2 and TRBJ1-3; 8 nucleotides agree with TRBD1. The J segment lost 2 bases and the V segment lost 3 bases, leaving 6 bases of the junction unmatched. This CDR3 is built from 16 residues. CDR1 is LGHNA, CDR2 YNFKEQ, per germline. The CDR3 is CASSHTGTGPGNTIYF. The CDR3 DNA reads TGTGCCAGCAGCCACACCGGGACAGGACCTGGAAACACCATATATTTT.

V gene TRBV7-2 combines with J gene TRBJ2-7, with a possible D match to TRBD1 (5 bases). Trimming shortened V by 1 base and J by 5 bases, and 12 bases separated the two germline ends. CDR3 length: 14 residues. Germline CDR1 SGHTA, CDR2 FQGNSA. For the CDR3, the DNA is TGTGCCAGCAGCTTAGGTGCAGGGATTAACGAGCAGTACTTC. Its protein is CASSLGAGINEQYF.

J is TRBJ1-3 and V is TRBV7-2, with D maybe TRBD1 (5 bases). This CDR3 region has 12 residues. Germline CDR1 SGHTA, CDR2 FQGNSA. The V and J ends lost 6 bases and 4 bases respectively, with 7 bases between them. This CDR3 reads CASSRQGNTIYF. In DNA form, the CDR3 reads TGTGCCAGCAGTCGACAGGGAAACACCATATATTTT.

This chain joins TRBV11-2 and TRBJ2-3, with D perhaps TRBD2 (5 bases). V was clipped by 1 base and J by 4 bases, with 12 bases between them. This CDR3 region has 15 residues. Germline V gene lookup returns CDR1 SGHAT and CDR2 FQNNGV. In DNA form, the CDR3 reads TGTGCCAGCAGCTTAGTAGGGAGCCTCGCAGATACGCAGTATTTT. Protein: CASSLVGSLADTQYF.

The chain carries TRBV11-3 and TRBJ2-3; 9 bases line up with TRBD2. V lost 1 base, J lost 6 bases, and 5 bases stayed unmatched. This CDR3 region has 15 residues. The germline gives CDR1 SGHNT, CDR2 YENEEA. This CDR3 reads CASSLGSGGQDTQYF. In DNA, the CDR3 is TGTGCCAGCAGCTTAGGGAGCGGGGGGCAGGATACGCAGTATTTT.

The chain recombines TRBV4-1 with TRBJ1-5; D is perhaps TRBD1 (6 bases). CDR1 and CDR2 from the germline V gene are MGHRA and YSYEKL. V was pared by 8 bases and J by 7 bases, with 18 bases between. There are 14 residues in the CDR3. CDR3: CASGYEGGNQPQHF. The CDR3 nucleotides are TGCGCCAGCGGCTACGAAGGGGGAAACCAGCCCCAGCATTTT.

The J gene is TRBJ1-6, the V gene TRBV30; D is possibly TRBD1 (5 bases). Germline CDR1 GTSNPN, CDR2 SVGIG (reference sequence). There are 16 residues in the CDR3. V was clipped by 0 bases and J by 4 bases, with 13 bases between them. In DNA form, the CDR3 reads TGTGCCTGGAGTGTACCCCTCCGACAGTATAATTCACCCCTCCACTTT. It yields the protein CAWSVPLRQYNSPLHF.

The chain uses TRBV19 and TRBJ2-1; unclear D gene. This CDR3 has 11 residues. Germline-derived CDR1 and CDR2 are LNHDA and SQIVND (reference sequence). CDR3 loop: CALMGANEQFF. The CDR3 region has the DNA TGTGCTTTGATGGGCGCGAATGAGCAGTTCTTC.

The chain uses TRBV6-5 and TRBJ1-2; 7 bases are shared with TRBD1. The CDR3 totals 13 residues. After removal of 10 bases from V and 4 bases from J, the junction contained 9 bases not matched to a gene. Germline lookup yields CDR1 MNHEY and CDR2 SVGAGI. The CDR3 coding sequence is TGTGCCACCTGGGACAGTTCGACCTATGGCTACACCTTC. Its protein is CATWDSSTYGYTF.

This rearrangement joins TRBV20-1 to TRBJ1-1; D is undetermined. The length of the CDR3 is 10 residues. V lost 4 bases and J lost 11, with 11 bases in between. CDR1 DFQATT and CDR2 SNEGSKA come from the germline V gene (reference sequence). The CDR3 loop reads CSAIEGDAFF. Written as DNA, the CDR3 is TGCAGTGCTATAGAGGGCGACGCTTTCTTT.

The V call is TRBV9, the J call TRBJ1-2; TRBD1 matches at 7 bases. CDR1 is SGDLS and CDR2 is YYNGEE in the germline V gene. The CDR3 is made up of 14 amino acids. V dropped 6 bases and J dropped 8; count of bases not matched to a gene: 13. CDR3 DNA: TGTGCCAGCAAAGACCGGACAGGCTGGGGCGGCTACACCTTC. It is translated as CASKDRTGWGGYTF.

V usage is TRBV27 and J usage is TRBJ1-1; D might be TRBD1 (5 bases). This CDR3 is built from 15 residues. V lost 4 bases, J lost 2 bases, and 14 bases lay in between. Germline-derived CDR1 and CDR2 are MNHEY and SMNVEV (reference sequence). This chain's CDR3 is CASSSSKTVNTEAFF. The DNA for the CDR3 is TGTGCCAGCAGTTCCTCCAAGACAGTAAACACTGAAGCTTTCTTT.

The genes are TRBV5-1 and TRBJ2-5, with TRBD1 identical over 9 bases. Germline V CDR1 and CDR2: SGHRS, YFSETQ. Trimming cost V 1 base and J 4 bases; bases outside gene matches: 5. The CDR3 contains 15 residues. CDR3 sequence (DNA): TGCGCCAGCAGCTTGAAGGGACAGGGAAGAGAGACCCAGTACTTC. This encodes CASSLKGQGRETQYF.

In its sample, this clone was seen once. This chain links TRBV14 with TRBJ2-7; D perhaps matches TRBD2 (5 bases). V was clipped by 1 base and J by 1 base, with 8 bases between them. The CDR3 sequence is 14 residues long. Looked up from germline, CDR1 is SGHDN and CDR2 is FVKESK. The CDR3 here is CASSQAGLSYEQYF. CDR3 sequence (DNA): TGTGCCAGCAGCCAAGCCGGACTTTCCTACGAGCAGTACTTC.

V is TRBV19 and J is TRBJ1-6; TRBD1 agrees at 7 bases. The CDR3 consists of 16 residues. Trimming took 4 bases from V and 6 from J; bases not matched to a gene: 9. Germline V gives CDR1 LNHDA, CDR2 SQIVND (reference sequence). The CDR3 nucleotides are TGTGCCAGTAGTACCATACGGACAGGTATTAATTCACCCCTCCACTTT. This gives the protein CASSTIRTGINSPLHF. The full variable domain, completed using reference TRBV19 and TRBJ1-6, is DGGITQSPKYLFRKEGQNVTLSCEQNLNHDAMYWYRQDPGQGLRLIYYSQIVNDFQKGDIAEGYSVSREKKESFPLTVTSAQKNPTAFYLCASSTIRTGINSPLHFGNGTRLTVT.

The chain joins TRBV9 to TRBJ2-1; TRBD2 might be the D (6 bases). Germline V lookup: CDR1 SGDLS, CDR2 YYNGEE. V was pared by 3 bases and J by 2 bases, with 12 bases between. This CDR3 is 15 amino acids long. CDR3 DNA: TGTGCCAGCAGCGACGGGACTGACGCCTACAATGAGCAGTTCTTC. Encoded protein: CASSDGTDAYNEQFF.

V and J are TRBV30 and TRBJ1-2; TRBD1 is a possible D gene (6 bases). CDR1 and CDR2 from the germline V gene are GTSNPN and SVGIG (reference sequence). The CDR3 sequence is 12 residues long. V dropped 4 bases and J dropped 4 bases, with 10 bases sitting between them. For the CDR3, the DNA is TGTGCCTGGACGTCGACAGGCTATGGCTACACCTTC. Protein sequence: CAWTSTGYGYTF.

V gene TRBV7-9 combines with J gene TRBJ2-3; D is possibly TRBD2 (5 bases). The CDR3 extends over 12 amino acids. Trimming took off 3 bases at V and 13 bases at J, with 14 bases between the two ends. Germline V lookup: CDR1 SEHNR, CDR2 FQNEAQ (reference sequence). CDR3 nucleotide sequence: TGTGCCAGCAGCTTTGGTGGCACGGGGAAGTATTTT. Protein sequence: CASSFGGTGKYF.

The chain employs TRBV6-5 and TRBJ1-4; D might be TRBD1 (6 bases). The CDR3 sequence is 16 residues long. Germline CDR1 is MNHEY and CDR2 is SVGAGI. Trimming left V 0 bases short and J 6 bases short, with 14 bases between. Here the CDR3 DNA reads TGTGCCAGCAGTTACTCGGGAGGGACAATCGATGAAAAACTGTTTTTT. This codes for CASSYSGGTIDEKLFF.

The chain carries TRBV4-1 and TRBJ2-4, with a tentative D call TRBD1 (5 bases). Germline loops: CDR1 MGHRA, CDR2 YSYEKL. The V gene lost 3 bases and the J gene lost 0 bases, with 12 bases spanning the gap. The CDR3 extends over 16 amino acids. CDR3 DNA sequence: TGCGCCAGCAGCCAGGGTGCAGGGTTAGCCAAAAACATTCAGTACTTC. The encoded protein is CASSQGAGLAKNIQYF.

The CDR3, as DNA: TGTGCCAGCTCACCCCCCGGGGATAATGAAAAACTGTTTTTT. The encoded protein is CASSPPGDNEKLFF. The V and J genes are TRBV18 and TRBJ1-4; D is unclear. Germline-derived CDR1 and CDR2 are KGHSH and LQKENI. This CDR3 region has 14 residues. The V end was cut by 3 bases, the J end by 4 bases, with 9 bases between.

The genes are TRBV4-2 and TRBJ2-1, with D unclear. This CDR3 is 15 amino acids long. Germline CDR1 and CDR2: LGHNA and YNFKEQ. V lost 0 bases to trimming and J lost 4 bases, with 10 bases between them. CDR3 DNA sequence: TGTGCCAGCAGCCAAGAGTTCGACGGGTACAATGAGCAGTTCTTC. It encodes CASSQEFDGYNEQFF.

The chain uses TRBV18 and TRBJ1-4, with D perhaps TRBD1 (5 bases). The V end was cut by 6 bases, the J end by 8 bases, with 13 bases between. CDR3 size: 13 residues. Per the germline V gene, CDR1 is KGHSH and CDR2 is LQKENI. DNA for the CDR3: TGTGCCAGCTCTCGACAGCTCGGGGAAAAACTGTTTTTT. It encodes CASSRQLGEKLFF.

J is TRBJ1-5 and V is TRBV27, with 8 bases identical to TRBD1. V gave up 6 bases and J gave up 12 bases; unmatched junction bases: 16. CDR3 size: 15 residues. Germline V CDR1 and CDR2: MNHEY, SMNVEV (reference sequence). CDR3 sequence (DNA): TGTGCCAGCAGCCCCCGGGACAGGCCCCGAGAGGGCCAGCATTTT. This gives the protein CASSPRDRPREGQHF.